The TCR beta chain under discussion was sequenced for a study of shared clonotypes between healthy human individuals. Overall study results and limits: Donor clonotype sharing was expected to depend on sequencing depth.

The table came from immunoSEQ multiplex PCR; TCRdb's copy has only in-frame clones and leaves some out. The sample shows over a million clones, 75% to 80% of them seen only once. As to this clone: The antigen is unknown.

The source material was memory CD4+ T cells from PBMCs. Subset specified: CD45RA-negative fraction. The clonotype originates from a man aged 18-30 years in good health. Some clones in this sample may be carry-over from other donors' samples.

This CDR3 reads CASSLGSVGGRAHGEQYF. DNA of the CDR3: TGTGCCAGCAGCCTAGGGTCGGTGGGCGGGAGGGCCCACGGCGAGCAGTACTTC. The genes are TRBV28 and TRBJ2-5; 9 bases line up with TRBD2. The DNA matches TRBJ2-7 better at its end, which makes the J call doubtful. CDR1 MDHEN and CDR2 SYDVKM come from the germline V gene. CDR3 length: 18 amino acids.